These 25 T cell receptor beta chains share one sample of origin, sequenced in a study of OX40 agonist ivuxolimab in advanced cancers. Here immunoSEQ multiplex PCR was the method, and the copy in TCRdb shows in-frame clones only, minus some. Here the sample spans roughly 74,000 clones, approximately 81% being singletons. Source: CD4+ or CD8+ T cells sorted from blood, taken in a trial of the OX40 agonist ivuxolimab. Receptors were obtained from an adult with an advanced solid tumor such as melanoma, head and neck, liver or kidney cancer.

The chain has TRBV5-6 and TRBJ1-6; D gene unclear. Between the trimmed V and J ends, which lost 0 bases and 0 bases, there was a span of 7 bases. The germline V gene has CDR1 SGHDT and CDR2 YYEEEE. The length of the CDR3 is 16 residues. In DNA, the CDR3 is TGTGCCAGCAGCTTGGCCGGAAGCTCCTATAATTCACCCCTCCACTTT. It codes for CASSLAGSSYNSPLHF.

The V call is TRBV4-1, the J call TRBJ2-2; TRBD1 matches 9 bases. Germline values: CDR1 MGHRA, CDR2 YSYEKL. The V and J ends lost 3 bases and 4 bases, in that order; junction bases with no gene match: 6. There are 16 residues in the CDR3. The CDR3 bases are TGCGCCAGCAGCCATGGGACAGGGACCAGCACCGGGGAGCTGTTTTTT. This sequence encodes CASSHGTGTSTGELFF.

V usage is TRBV7-7 and J usage is TRBJ2-5, with unresolved D. The CDR3 totals 14 residues. Trimming took off 1 base at V and 7 bases at J, with 13 bases between the two ends. The V gene's germline CDR1 is SSHAT and CDR2 FNYEAQ (reference sequence). CDR3: CASSLDGSLGTQYF. CDR3 sequence (DNA): TGTGCCAGCAGCTTAGATGGTAGCCTGGGGACCCAGTACTTC.

Comments on this clone: One end of the junction varies from germline; a read error may be responsible. The chain employs TRBV11-2 and TRBJ2-5, with unresolved D. This CDR3 is built from 13 residues. The germline V gene encodes CDR1 SGHAT and CDR2 FQNNGV. CDR3 DNA: TGTGCCAGCACCCAGGTGGGGTCGAGCGCCCCAGACTTC. This codes for CASTQVGSSAPDF.

In its sample, this clone was seen a few times. V is TRBV29-1 and J is TRBJ1-2; D unclear. Trimming shortened V by 6 bases and J by 2 bases, and 7 bases separated the two germline ends. The CDR3 has 11 amino acids. Per germline, CDR1 SQVTM and CDR2 ANQGSEA. Here the CDR3 reads CSVLDNYGYTF. The CDR3 nucleotides read TGCAGCGTCTTGGACAACTATGGCTACACCTTC.

The CDR3 loop is CAWSAQYEQYF. CDR3 DNA: TGTGCCTGGAGTGCCCAGTACGAGCAGTACTTC. The chain is built from TRBV30 and TRBJ2-7, with D unresolved. Trimming removed 1 base from V and 4 bases from J, with 5 bases in between. The CDR3 totals 11 residues. From germline, CDR1 is GTSNPN and CDR2 SVGIG (reference sequence).

The J gene is TRBJ1-1, the V gene TRBV18; possibly TRBD1 for D (5 bases). CDR3 length: 13 amino acids. Trimming pared 0 bases from V and 11 bases from J, leaving 13 bases between. Germline CDR1 and CDR2: KGHSH and LQKENI. The CDR3 is CASSPPVGLTAFF. In nucleotides, the CDR3 is TGTGCCAGCTCACCACCGGTGGGACTTACGGCTTTCTTT.

The CDR3 spells CASISGGAYEQYF. The CDR3 DNA reads TGTGCCAGCATCTCAGGGGGAGCCTACGAGCAGTACTTC. The chain carries TRBV28 and TRBJ2-7, with 7 bases aligning to TRBD1. Unmatched junction bases numbered 5, after V lost 7 bases and J lost 2 bases. The germline gives CDR1 MDHEN, CDR2 SYDVKM. The CDR3 extends over 13 amino acids. The full variable domain, its missing parts supplied by reference TRBV28 and TRBJ2-7, is DVKVTQSSRYLVKRTGEKVFLECVQDMDHENMFWYRQDPGLGLRLIYFSYDVKMKEKGDIPEGYSVSREKKERFSLILESASTNQTSMYLCASISGGAYEQYFGPGTRLTVT.

The chain recombines TRBV4-3 with TRBJ2-5; D remains unclear. The CDR3 loop spans 13 amino acids. The V and J ends lost 0 bases and 5 bases respectively, with 7 bases between them. Germline values: CDR1 LGHNA, CDR2 YSLEER. The CDR3 here is CASSQDVRETQYF. The CDR3, as DNA: TGCGCCAGCAGCCAAGATGTCCGGGAGACCCAGTACTTC.

The CDR3, as DNA: TGTGCCAGCAGCTTGGCAAGCGGATACACAGATACGCAGTATTTT. The encoded protein is CASSLASGYTDTQYF. The chain links TRBV5-6 to TRBJ2-3, with D maybe TRBD2 (5 bases). The V end was cut by 0 bases, the J end by 2 bases, with 10 bases between. The CDR3 spans 15 residues. Germline lookup yields CDR1 SGHDT and CDR2 YYEEEE.

The chain couples TRBV4-2 to TRBJ2-2, with TRBD2 identical over 9 bases. After removal of 3 bases from V and 5 bases from J, the junction contained 13 bases not matched to a gene. Per germline, CDR1 LGHNA and CDR2 YNFKEQ. CDR3 length: 18 residues. CDR3 amino acids: CASSHPAGGGAGTGELFF. For the CDR3, the DNA is TGTGCCAGCAGCCACCCGGCCGGCGGGGGGGCTGGTACCGGGGAGCTGTTTTTT.

The chain links TRBV28 to TRBJ2-7; D gene unclear. The CDR3 is 12 residues long. Germline CDR1 reads MDHEN; CDR2 reads SYDVKM. Trimming took 5 bases from V and 4 from J, leaving 9 bases between them. CDR3 sequence (DNA): TGTGCCAGCAGTGTAGCATGGTACGAGCAGTACTTC. As protein: CASSVAWYEQYF. The full variable domain, completed using reference TRBV28 and TRBJ2-7, is DVKVTQSSRYLVKRTGEKVFLECVQDMDHENMFWYRQDPGLGLRLIYFSYDVKMKEKGDIPEGYSVSREKKERFSLILESASTNQTSMYLCASSVAWYEQYFGPGTRLTVT.

The chain is built from TRBV29-1 and TRBJ1-1; 9 bases match TRBD1. Germline V lookup: CDR1 SQVTM, CDR2 ANQGSEA. Unmatched junction bases numbered 7, after V lost 7 bases and J lost 1 base. The CDR3 has 14 residues. In nucleotides, the CDR3 is TGCAGCGCGAAGACAGGGGGGCCGAACACTGAAGCTTTCTTT. The encoded protein is CSAKTGGPNTEAFF.

J is TRBJ2-5 and V is TRBV5-4; 9 bases align to TRBD2. Unmatched junction bases numbered 17, after V lost 0 bases and J lost 5 bases. The CDR3 is 19 residues long. Germline loops: CDR1 SGHNT, CDR2 YYREEE (reference sequence). In DNA, the CDR3 is TGTGCCAGCAGCTTGGCCTTGGGTACGGCGGGAGGGCCGGGGGAGACCCAGTACTTC. Protein sequence: CASSLALGTAGGPGETQYF. The full variable domain, rest sourced from reference TRBV5-4 and TRBJ2-5, is ETGVTQSPTHLIKTRGQQVTLRCSSQSGHNTVSWYQQALGQGPQFIFQYYREEENGRGNFPPRFSGLQFPNYSSELNVNALELDDSALYLCASSLALGTAGGPGETQYFGPGTRLLVL.

The chain is built from TRBV5-1 and TRBJ1-1; D is unresolved. Germline V CDR1 and CDR2: SGHRS, YFSETQ. V shed 0 bases and J shed 1 base, with 4 bases lying between them. The CDR3 sequence is 13 residues long. CDR3 residues: CASSLAGNTEAFF. Written as DNA, the CDR3 is TGCGCCAGCAGCTTGGCGGGGAACACTGAAGCTTTCTTT. The full variable domain, completed using reference TRBV5-1 and TRBJ1-1, is KAGVTQTPRYLIKTRGQQVTLSCSPISGHRSVSWYQQTPGQGLQFLFEYFSETQRNKGNFPGRFSGRQFSNSRSEMNVSTLELGDSALYLCASSLAGNTEAFFGQGTRLTVV.

The CDR3 loop is CASSLIWAGGQEEQFF. The CDR3 bases are TGTGCCAGCAGCTTAATCTGGGCGGGGGGGCAGGAAGAGCAGTTCTTC. The chain couples TRBV7-2 to TRBJ2-1, with 9 bases lining up with TRBD2. V shed 2 bases, J shed 10 bases, and the junction held 12 bases outside the gene matches. This CDR3 contains 16 residues. Germline-derived CDR1 and CDR2 are SGHTA and FQGNSA. Combining the CDR3 with reference TRBV7-2 and TRBJ2-1 gives the whole variable domain GAGVSQSPSNKVTEKGKDVELRCDPISGHTALYWYRQSLGQGLEFLIYFQGNSAPDKSGLPSDRFSAERTGGSVSTLTIQRTQQEDSAVYLCASSLIWAGGQEEQFFGPGTRLTVL.

This clone was counted a few times. This chain joins TRBV4-1 and TRBJ2-1; 7 bases line up with TRBD1. There are 15 residues in the CDR3. In germline, CDR1 is MGHRA, CDR2 YSYEKL. Trimming at V came to 1 base and at J to 5 bases, leaving 5 bases not matched to a gene. The CDR3 DNA reads TGCGCCAGCAGCCAAGGGGACAGCGACAACAATGAGCAGTTCTTC. It translates to CASSQGDSDNNEQFF.

This chain uses TRBV30 with TRBJ1-2, with a weak D call TRBD1 (5 bases). Looked up from germline, CDR1 is GTSNPN and CDR2 is SVGIG (reference sequence). V was pared by 0 bases and J by 2 bases, with 7 bases between. This CDR3 has 13 residues. CDR3 DNA sequence: TGTGCCTGGAGTGTTCGGACAAACTATGGCTACACCTTC. Translating it yields CAWSVRTNYGYTF. Supplemented by reference TRBV30 and TRBJ1-2, the full variable domain reads SQTIHQWPATLVQPVGSPLSLECTVEGTSNPNLYWYRQAAGRGLQLLFYSVGIGQISSEVPQNLSASRPQDRQFILSSKKLLLSDSGFYLCAWSVRTNYGYTFGSGTRLTVV.

The J gene is TRBJ1-5, the V gene TRBV4-1, with 10 bases fitting TRBD1. This CDR3 is 14 amino acids long. With 4 bases clipped from V and 10 bases from J, the junction kept 7 bases outside the gene matches. Germline-derived CDR1 and CDR2 are MGHRA and YSYEKL. CDR3 sequence: CASSLDRGGDPQHF. DNA of the CDR3: TGCGCCAGCAGCCTGGACAGGGGGGGAGACCCCCAGCATTTT.

The J gene is TRBJ1-4, the V gene TRBV5-1, with 9 bases fitting TRBD1. Germline V gene lookup returns CDR1 SGHRS and CDR2 YFSETQ. V lost 4 bases, J lost 2 bases, and 0 bases stayed unmatched. The CDR3 covers 14 residues. The chain's CDR3 is CASSDRGTNEKLFF. The CDR3 DNA reads TGCGCCAGCAGCGACAGGGGGACTAATGAAAAACTGTTTTTT.

This clone was recorded only once. The CDR3 sequence: CASSFRDSSYEQYF. The CDR3 DNA reads TGTGCCAGCAGTTTCCGGGACAGTTCCTACGAGCAGTACTTC. The chain uses TRBV6-6 and TRBJ2-7; 7 bases agree with TRBD1. This CDR3 has 14 residues. Germline V gives CDR1 MNHNY, CDR2 SVGAGI (reference sequence). Trimming at V came to 4 bases and at J to 1 base, leaving 4 bases not matched to a gene.

The rearrangement joins TRBV7-8 to TRBJ1-5, with 10 positions matching TRBD1. CDR1 is SGHVS, CDR2 FQNEAQ, per germline. The CDR3 sequence is 15 residues long. Trimming at V came to 1 base and at J to 5 bases, leaving 2 bases not matched to a gene. The CDR3, as DNA: TGTGCCAGCAGCTTAGGCGGGACAGGGGATCAGCCCCAGCATTTT. This sequence encodes CASSLGGTGDQPQHF.

The V call is TRBV10-1, the J call TRBJ2-5; TRBD1 aligns across 7 bases. CDR3 size: 14 residues. Germline V gene data show CDR1 as WNHNN and CDR2 as SYGVQD (reference sequence). V shed 3 bases, J shed 4 bases, and the junction held 5 bases outside the gene matches. This chain's CDR3 is CASSDSQGVETQYF. As DNA, the CDR3 is TGCGCCAGCAGTGATAGCCAGGGGGTAGAGACCCAGTACTTC.

This clone was observed a single time. This chain uses TRBV5-1 with TRBJ2-7; D perhaps matches TRBD2 (5 bases). The germline V gene encodes CDR1 SGHRS and CDR2 YFSETQ. The CDR3 totals 15 residues. The ends were cut back, 4 bases at V and 4 bases at J, with 18 bases in the middle. Written as DNA, the CDR3 is TGCGCCAGCAGCCCTCGTGGTGGGAGCTCGTACGAGCAGTACTTC. It is translated as CASSPRGGSSYEQYF.

The V gene is TRBV12-5, the J gene TRBJ2-7, with 10 positions matching TRBD2. This CDR3 is 16 amino acids long. Germline loops: CDR1 LGHNT, CDR2 FRNRAP. J lost 1 base, V lost 2 bases, and 5 bases had no gene match. The CDR3 region is CASGLLLAGPSYEQYF. DNA of the CDR3: TGTGCTAGTGGTTTGCTACTAGCGGGGCCTTCCTACGAGCAGTACTTC.